Described below is a single T cell receptor beta chain sequence and its context. This entry comes from a study of neoadjuvant anti-PD-1 for oral cavity cancer. The CDR3 totals 15 residues. Germline V CDR1 and CDR2: MNHNS, SASEGT. Trimming took off 1 base at V and 7 bases at J, with 16 bases between the two ends. The time point denotes: after neoadjuvant nivolumab, at surgical resection. The repertoire was sequenced with immunoSEQ multiplex PCR; TCRdb's copy has only in-frame clones and lacks some. The sample carries under 15,000 clones, 71% recorded once. This receptor was obtained from a person aged 40-85 years with oral cavity squamous cell carcinoma. Source: PBMCs, taken after nivolumab (anti-PD-1) treatment. This rearrangement joins TRBV6-1 to TRBJ1-2; weak D call: TRBD1 (5 bases). CDR3 protein: CASSEVVGQGAGYTF. The DNA of the CDR3 is TGTGCCAGCAGTGAAGTTGTTGGGCAGGGTGCTGGCTACACCTTC.